The T cell receptor beta chain described here comes from a study of blood T cell repertoires in COVID-19. At the level of the study: COVID-19 samples, acute and convalescent, were from the United States, Italy and Spain.

Measured with immunoSEQ multiplex PCR; TCRdb has only the in-frame clones, and not every one. The data show about 220,000 clones, 80% to 85% seen once. The CDR3 runs 16 residues. Looked up from germline, CDR1 is SGHVS and CDR2 is FQNEAQ. The junction had 5 bases not matched to a gene; V was cut back by 1 base and J by 0 bases. The chain carries TRBV7-8 and TRBJ2-7; 8 nucleotides align to TRBD2. This TCR was recovered from a woman aged 60-75 years who had recovered from COVID-19. Sequenced sample: peripheral blood. CDR3 in DNA: TGTGCCAGCAGCTTAGGTGGTAGCGGGGCCTCCTACGAGCAGTACTTC. Translating gives CASSLGGSGASYEQYF.